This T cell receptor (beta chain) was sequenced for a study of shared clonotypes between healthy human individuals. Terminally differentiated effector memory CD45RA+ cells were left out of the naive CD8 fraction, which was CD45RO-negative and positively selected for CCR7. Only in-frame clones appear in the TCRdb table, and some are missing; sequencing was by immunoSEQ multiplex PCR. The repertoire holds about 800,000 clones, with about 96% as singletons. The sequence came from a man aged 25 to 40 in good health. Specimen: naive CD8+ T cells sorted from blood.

DNA of the CDR3: TGTGCCAGCAGCAATCCGGGACAAGTGGCAGATACGCAGTATTTT. It encodes CASSNPGQVADTQYF. The rearrangement links TRBV21-1 to TRBJ2-3; the table calls TRBD1, which could not be checked here. TRBV21-1 is deemed a pseudogene. This CDR3 contains 15 residues.